The next 30 T cell receptor beta chains were all read from a single sample in a study of blood T cell repertoires in COVID-19 (dated by TCRdb to about 2020). Libraries were constructed by the immunoSEQ multiplex PCR assay. TCRdb carries this immuneACCESS record with in-frame sequences only. Its versions omit some clonotypes, under half of them owing to an unresolved V gene in the studies checked, with the rest unexplained. Counted in this sample were about 390,000 clones; more than 75% of them appeared once. Of the sample, about 2.5% falls within the top ten clones. What was sequenced was peripheral blood. These receptors were obtained from a woman aged 60-75 years with COVID-19, enrolled during active disease.

The rearrangement joins TRBV5-6 to TRBJ2-7, with 8 bases matching TRBD2. J gave up 5 bases and V 4 bases, and 11 bases lay outside the gene matches. This CDR3 spans 15 amino acids. Germline loops: CDR1 SGHDT, CDR2 YYEEEE. Here the CDR3 reads CASSRPGGTLNEQYF. The CDR3 DNA is TGTGCCAGCAGCCGTCCGGGAGGGACTCTCAACGAGCAGTACTTC. The full variable domain, with the rest looked up from reference TRBV5-6 and TRBJ2-7, is DAGVTQSPTHLIKTRGQQVTLRCSPKSGHDTVSWYQQALGQGPQFIFQYYEEEERQRGNFPDRFSGHQFPNYSSELNVNALLLGDSALYLCASSRPGGTLNEQYFGPGTRLTVT.

The chain links TRBV5-1 to TRBJ2-6; TRBD2 matches at 8 bases. J lost 0 bases, V lost 5 bases, and 4 bases had no gene match. CDR3 size: 16 residues. CDR1 SGHRS and CDR2 YFSETQ come from the germline V gene. CDR3 loop: CASRARGDSGANVLTF. The CDR3 DNA is TGCGCCAGCAGGGCGCGGGGGGACTCTGGGGCCAACGTCCTGACTTTC.

DNA for the CDR3: TGTGCCATCAGTGTCGGAGGGGGGGCTACAGATACGCAGTATTTT. Translated: CAISVGGGATDTQYF. The J gene is TRBJ2-3, the V gene TRBV10-3; tentative D call: TRBD2 (7 bases). Trimming stripped 4 bases from V and 3 bases from J, with 14 bases between. This CDR3 has 15 residues. The germline V gene encodes CDR1 ENHRY and CDR2 SYGVKD.

The chain links TRBV14 to TRBJ2-1; 9 bases map to TRBD1. The V gene's germline CDR1 is SGHDN and CDR2 FVKESK. The V gene end was trimmed by 6 bases and the J gene end by 7 bases; junction bases not matched to a gene: 10. The CDR3 has 15 amino acids. DNA of the CDR3: TGTGCCAGCAGTCGACCGGGACAGGGAAGGAATGAGCAGTTCTTC. Translated, it gives CASSRPGQGRNEQFF.

The chain joins TRBV28 to TRBJ1-2; D gene uncertain. The CDR3 is 12 residues long. V lost 2 bases and J 7 bases, leaving 8 bases between the germline ends. Germline CDR1 and CDR2: MDHEN and SYDVKM. The DNA of the CDR3 is TGTGCCAGCAGTTTAACAGTCCTTGGCTACACCTTC. Protein: CASSLTVLGYTF.

In this sample, this clone turned up once. The V and J genes are TRBV3-1 (or the pseudogene TRBV3-2) and TRBJ1-1, with 8 positions matching TRBD1. CDR3 length: 16 amino acids. J lost 5 bases, V lost 3 bases, and 11 bases had no gene match. Germline V gene lookup returns CDR1 LGHDT and CDR2 YNNKEL (reference sequence). CDR3 in amino acids: CASSHPARGQRTEAFF. The CDR3 DNA follows: TGTGCCAGCAGCCACCCAGCCAGGGGGCAGAGGACTGAAGCTTTCTTT.

The rearrangement joins TRBV11-2 to TRBJ1-2; perhaps TRBD1 as D (6 bases). Per germline, CDR1 SGHAT and CDR2 FQNNGV. V was cut by 2 bases and J by 3 bases, with 13 bases left in between. The CDR3 is 15 residues long. CDR3 DNA sequence: TGTGCCAGCAGCTTAATCCGGGACACCGACTATGGCTACACCTTC. Translating gives CASSLIRDTDYGYTF.

The table lists this clone with a few counts. The DNA for the CDR3 is TGCGCCAGCAGCTCCCTGGCGGGCAGTCAAGAGACCCAGTACTTC. Translation: CASSSLAGSQETQYF. The chain uses TRBV5-1 and TRBJ2-5, with D possibly being TRBD2 (5 bases). This CDR3 has 15 residues. V was pared by 3 bases and J by 2 bases, with 14 bases between. In germline, CDR1 is SGHRS, CDR2 YFSETQ.

This clone turned up a few times. The chain combines TRBV5-4 with TRBJ2-7; TRBD1 matches 9 bases. The ends lost 4 bases at V and 6 bases at J; junction bases unmatched: 11. From germline, CDR1 is SGHNT and CDR2 YYREEE (reference sequence). The CDR3 has 15 amino acids. The CDR3 loop reads CASSARDRVGGEQYF. CDR3 coding DNA: TGTGCCAGCAGCGCGCGGGACAGGGTAGGGGGCGAGCAGTACTTC. Variable domain in full (rest from reference TRBV5-4 and TRBJ2-7): ETGVTQSPTHLIKTRGQQVTLRCSSQSGHNTVSWYQQALGQGPQFIFQYYREEENGRGNFPPRFSGLQFPNYSSELNVNALELDDSALYLCASSARDRVGGEQYFGPGTRLTVT.

This sequence joins TRBV5-1 and TRBJ2-3; possible D gene TRBD1, 6 bases. The V end was cut by 0 bases, the J end by 4 bases, with 12 bases between. This CDR3 spans 15 amino acids. From germline, CDR1 is SGHRS and CDR2 YFSETQ. The CDR3 DNA sequence: TGCGCCAGCAGCTTGGCCGGACAGTCTTCAGATACGCAGTATTTT. Protein: CASSLAGQSSDTQYF.

The J gene is TRBJ2-2, the V gene TRBV9; maybe TRBD2 (5 bases). CDR1 is SGDLS and CDR2 is YYNGEE in the germline V gene. The CDR3 spans 14 residues. V was trimmed by 2 bases and J by 5 bases, leaving 10 bases between them. Here the CDR3 DNA reads TGTGCCAGCAGCGTTGTCGGGGTTACCGGGGAGCTGTTTTTT. It is translated as CASSVVGVTGELFF.

The gene calls are TRBV5-1 and TRBJ1-4; TRBD1 is a possible D gene (5 bases). This CDR3 is 14 amino acids long. Germline CDR1 and CDR2: SGHRS and YFSETQ. Trimming cost V 3 bases and J 5 bases, with 11 bases left between them. The CDR3 spells CASSSGYRNEKLFF. The CDR3 bases are TGCGCCAGCAGCTCGGGCTACAGGAATGAAAAACTGTTTTTT.

This chain joins TRBV4-1 and TRBJ2-3; 8 bases agree with TRBD1. There are 16 residues in the CDR3. Germline lookup yields CDR1 MGHRA and CDR2 YSYEKL. Trimming took 0 bases from V and 5 from J; bases not matched to a gene: 7. The CDR3 bases are TGCGCCAGCAGCCAAGATATCCAGGGGGCTTTAGATACGCAGTATTTT. Translation gives CASSQDIQGALDTQYF.

V usage is TRBV25-1 and J usage is TRBJ2-2; 7 nucleotides agree with TRBD2. The CDR3 runs 18 residues. Germline CDR1 is MGHDK and CDR2 is SYGVNS. With V trimmed by 0 bases and J by 3 bases, 10 bases remained unmatched. As DNA, the CDR3 is TGTGCCAGCAGTGAATACGGGTCAGGGAGGGACTACACCGGGGAGCTGTTTTTT. Protein sequence: CASSEYGSGRDYTGELFF. Supplemented by reference TRBV25-1 and TRBJ2-2, the full variable domain reads EADIYQTPRYLVIGTGKKITLECSQTMGHDKMYWYQQDPGMELHLIHYSYGVNSTEKGDLSSESTVSRIRTEHFPLTLESARPSHTSQYLCASSEYGSGRDYTGELFFGEGSRLTVL.

The chain links TRBV18 to TRBJ2-7, with TRBD2 identical over 12 bases. The CDR3 contains 15 residues. Germline lookup yields CDR1 KGHSH and CDR2 LQKENI. Trimming took 6 bases from V and 4 from J; bases not matched to a gene: 7. CDR3 in amino acids: CASSSLLAGGYEQYF. DNA for the CDR3: TGTGCCAGCTCGTCTTTACTAGCGGGGGGATACGAGCAGTACTTC.

J is TRBJ1-1 and V is TRBV3-1 (or the pseudogene TRBV3-2); perhaps TRBD1 as D (6 bases). Per the germline V gene, CDR1 is LGHDT and CDR2 is YNNKEL (reference sequence). V was cut by 4 bases and J by 7 bases, with 16 bases left in between. The CDR3 has 14 amino acids. The DNA for the CDR3 is TGTGCCAGCAGCCCATCTAACAGGGATCGTGAAGCTTTCTTT. It encodes CASSPSNRDREAFF.

CDR3 nucleotide sequence: TGCGCCAGCAGCTTGAAACAGGGGCACATCTATGGCTACACCTTC. Protein sequence: CASSLKQGHIYGYTF. The V call is TRBV5-1, the J call TRBJ1-2; 7 bases are shared with TRBD1. V lost 1 base, J lost 4 bases, and 7 bases stayed unmatched. The CDR3 totals 15 residues. Looked up from germline, CDR1 is SGHRS and CDR2 is YFSETQ.

This clone was seen a handful of times. V usage is TRBV30 and J usage is TRBJ1-1; 7 nucleotides line up with TRBD1. The CDR3 is 15 residues long. V lost 0 bases, J lost 1 base, and 5 bases stayed unmatched. CDR1 is GTSNPN, CDR2 SVGIG, per germline (reference sequence). The CDR3 sequence is CAWSVKGAGNTEAFF. The DNA of the CDR3 is TGTGCCTGGAGTGTAAAGGGGGCAGGGAACACTGAAGCTTTCTTT.

The rearrangement links TRBV19 to TRBJ1-3, with D possibly being TRBD1 (5 bases). The CDR3 is made up of 16 amino acids. In germline, CDR1 is LNHDA, CDR2 SQIVND (reference sequence). V was shortened by 0 bases and J by 4 bases, with 13 bases between the two germline ends. DNA for the CDR3: TGTGCCAGTAGTATAGATTGGGCCAGGGAAGGAAACACCATATATTTT. It specifies CASSIDWAREGNTIYF.

The rearrangement uses TRBV2 and TRBJ1-5, with D perhaps TRBD1 (6 bases). Per germline, CDR1 SNHLY and CDR2 FYNNEI. V gave up 3 bases and J gave up 0 bases, with 9 bases separating them. This CDR3 contains 15 residues. The CDR3 sequence: CASSEGQDSNQPQHF. CDR3 coding DNA: TGTGCCAGCAGTGAGGGACAAGATAGCAATCAGCCCCAGCATTTT.

This chain's CDR3 is CASSLDRGNYEQYF. The CDR3 region has the DNA TGTGCCAGCAGCTTGGATAGGGGAAACTACGAGCAGTACTTC. The J gene is TRBJ2-7, the V gene TRBV5-6, with D perhaps matching TRBD1 (5 bases). Germline CDR1 SGHDT, CDR2 YYEEEE. The V and J ends lost 0 bases and 3 bases respectively, with 10 bases between them. The CDR3 is 14 residues long.

This clone has a single count. The chain is built from TRBV5-1 and TRBJ1-6, with D maybe TRBD1 (5 bases). The CDR3 is made up of 13 amino acids. Looked up from germline, CDR1 is SGHRS and CDR2 is YFSETQ. The V and J ends lost 4 bases and 8 bases respectively, with 10 bases between them. This CDR3 reads CASSPGGDSPLHF. Written as DNA, the CDR3 is TGCGCCAGCAGCCCCGGGGGAGATTCACCCCTCCACTTT. Full variable domain (rest looked up from reference TRBV5-1 and TRBJ1-6): KAGVTQTPRYLIKTRGQQVTLSCSPISGHRSVSWYQQTPGQGLQFLFEYFSETQRNKGNFPGRFSGRQFSNSRSEMNVSTLELGDSALYLCASSPGGDSPLHFGNGTRLTVT.

The gene calls are TRBV7-3 and TRBJ1-2; D perhaps matches TRBD1 (5 bases). Trimming left V 2 bases short and J 3 bases short, with 16 bases between. The CDR3 contains 16 residues. Per germline, CDR1 SGHTA and CDR2 FQGTGA. The CDR3 here is CASSLEATGDYYGYTF. In nucleotides, the CDR3 is TGTGCCAGCAGCTTAGAGGCCACAGGCGACTACTATGGCTACACCTTC.

CDR3 DNA: TGTGCCACCGGGACAGGGGGCAGTGGTACTGAAGCTTTCTTT. This codes for CATGTGGSGTEAFF. This chain uses TRBV6-5 with TRBJ1-1; 12 nucleotides line up with TRBD1. After removal of 10 bases from V and 5 bases from J, the junction contained 8 bases not matched to a gene. Germline loops: CDR1 MNHEY, CDR2 SVGAGI. This CDR3 is 14 amino acids long.

The chain employs TRBV25-1 and TRBJ1-6; D is undetermined. This CDR3 contains 16 residues. Germline values: CDR1 MGHDK, CDR2 SYGVNS. V lost 3 bases, J lost 14 bases, and 23 bases lay in between. Written as DNA, the CDR3 is TGTGCCAGCAGTGAGACCGGACGGCCCGGGGATCGAGCCCTCCACTTT. This encodes CASSETGRPGDRALHF.

The V and J genes are TRBV5-6 and TRBJ1-2; the D gene is possibly TRBD1 (6 bases). V lost 4 bases, J lost 8 bases, and 24 bases lay in between. CDR1 and CDR2 (germline): SGHDT, YYEEEE. The CDR3 contains 16 residues. CDR3 coding DNA: TGTGCCAGCAGCCACGCCTACAAAATGGGGGCAAGGGGCTACACCTTC. Translation: CASSHAYKMGARGYTF. The full variable domain, completed using reference TRBV5-6 and TRBJ1-2, is DAGVTQSPTHLIKTRGQQVTLRCSPKSGHDTVSWYQQALGQGPQFIFQYYEEEERQRGNFPDRFSGHQFPNYSSELNVNALLLGDSALYLCASSHAYKMGARGYTFGSGTRLTVV.

As for this clone: At one of its ends the junction is not consistent with the germline gene, which may arise from a read error. This chain connects TRBV7-3 to TRBJ1-1, with 7 bases aligning to TRBD1. In germline, CDR1 is SGHTA, CDR2 FQGTGA. There are 13 residues in the CDR3. The CDR3 DNA is TGTGCCAGCAGCCCATACAGGGGATCTGAGGCTTTCTTT. Translating gives CASSPYRGSEAFF. The entire variable domain, with the rest obtained from reference TRBV7-3 and TRBJ1-1, is as follows: GAGVSQTPSNKVTEKGKYVELRCDPISGHTALYWYRQSLGQGPEFLIYFQGTGAADDSGLPNDRFFAVRPEGSVSTLKIQRTERGDSAVYLCASSPYRGSEAFFGQGTRLTVV.

This chain joins TRBV2 and TRBJ1-2, with unresolved D. Germline V CDR1 and CDR2: SNHLY, FYNNEI. V was shortened by 3 bases and J by 4 bases, with 9 bases between the two germline ends. This CDR3 has 13 amino acids. The CDR3 DNA sequence: TGTGCCAGCAGTGAGTTCCGGAGCTATGGCTACACCTTC. Translated, it gives CASSEFRSYGYTF.

The V gene is TRBV11-2, the J gene TRBJ2-1, with D hard to call. V gave up 0 bases and J gave up 0 bases, with 6 bases separating them. In germline, CDR1 is SGHAT, CDR2 FQNNGV. This CDR3 region has 15 residues. In DNA form, the CDR3 reads TGTGCCAGCAGCTTAGACGGTAGCTCCTACAATGAGCAGTTCTTC. This gives the protein CASSLDGSSYNEQFF. The full variable domain, its missing parts supplied by reference TRBV11-2 and TRBJ2-1, is EAGVAQSPRYKIIEKRQSVAFWCNPISGHATLYWYQQILGQGPKLLIQFQNNGVVDDSQLPKDRFSAERLKGVDSTLKIQPAKLEDSAVYLCASSLDGSSYNEQFFGPGTRLTVL.

This clone was picked up one time. The chain has TRBV24-1 and TRBJ2-1, with a tentative D call TRBD1 (6 bases). The V gene lost 6 bases and the J gene lost 0 bases, with 11 bases spanning the gap. Germline lookup yields CDR1 KGHDR and CDR2 SFDVKD. This CDR3 has 15 amino acids. The CDR3 DNA sequence: TGTGCCACCAGTCAGGGGCTTAGCTCCTACAATGAGCAGTTCTTC. It specifies CATSQGLSSYNEQFF.